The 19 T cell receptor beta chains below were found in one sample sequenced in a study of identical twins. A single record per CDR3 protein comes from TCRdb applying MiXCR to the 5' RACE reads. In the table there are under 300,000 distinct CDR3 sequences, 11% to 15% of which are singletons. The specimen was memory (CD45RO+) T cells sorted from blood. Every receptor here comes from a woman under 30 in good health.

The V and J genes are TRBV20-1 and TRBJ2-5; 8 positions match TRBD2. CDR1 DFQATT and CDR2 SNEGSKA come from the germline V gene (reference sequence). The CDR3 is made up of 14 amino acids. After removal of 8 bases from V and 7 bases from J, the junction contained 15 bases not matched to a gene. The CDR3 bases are TGCAGTAGTTGGGTGGGCGGGGGGTCTTGGACCCAGTACTTC. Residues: CSSWVGGGSWTQYF.

This CDR3 is CASSYSGGANEQYF. The CDR3 bases are TGTGCCAGCAGTTATAGCGGGGGGGCCAACGAGCAGTACTTC. This sequence joins TRBV6-5 and TRBJ2-7; 11 bases line up with TRBD2. There are 14 residues in the CDR3. Germline loops: CDR1 MNHEY, CDR2 SVGAGI. The V segment lost 3 bases and the J segment 5 bases; nucleotides outside the gene matches: 3.

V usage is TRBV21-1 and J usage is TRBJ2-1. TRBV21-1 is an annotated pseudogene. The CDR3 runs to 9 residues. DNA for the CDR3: TGTGCCAGCCCTCTACCCACGGTCTTC. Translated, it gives CASPLPTVF.

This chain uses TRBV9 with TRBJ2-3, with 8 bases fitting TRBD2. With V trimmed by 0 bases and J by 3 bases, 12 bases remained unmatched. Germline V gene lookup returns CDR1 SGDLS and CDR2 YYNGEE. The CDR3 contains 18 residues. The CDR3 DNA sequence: TGTGCCAGCAGCGTAGCGGCCAGGAGCGGGAGTGGGACAGATACGCAGTATTTT. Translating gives CASSVAARSGSGTDTQYF.

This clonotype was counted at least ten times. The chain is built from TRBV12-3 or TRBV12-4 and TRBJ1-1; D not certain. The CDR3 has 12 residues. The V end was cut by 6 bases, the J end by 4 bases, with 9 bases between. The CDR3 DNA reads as TGTGCCAGCAGACCCTTCACCACTGAAGCTTTCTTT. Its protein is CASRPFTTEAFF.

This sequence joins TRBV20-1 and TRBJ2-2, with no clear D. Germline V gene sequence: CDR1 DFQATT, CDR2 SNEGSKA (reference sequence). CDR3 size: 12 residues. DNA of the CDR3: TGCAGCCTCGGACCAACAACCGGGGAGCTGTTTTTT. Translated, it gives CSLGPTTGELFF.

This chain's CDR3 is CASSPSGFMNEQFF. DNA of the CDR3: TGTGCCAGCAGCCCCAGCGGGTTTATGAATGAGCAGTTCTTC. The genes are TRBV7-8 and TRBJ2-1; perhaps TRBD2 as D (6 bases). The CDR3 runs 14 residues. CDR1 is SGHVS and CDR2 is FQNEAQ in the germline V gene. V dropped 5 bases and J dropped 7 bases, with 15 bases sitting between them.

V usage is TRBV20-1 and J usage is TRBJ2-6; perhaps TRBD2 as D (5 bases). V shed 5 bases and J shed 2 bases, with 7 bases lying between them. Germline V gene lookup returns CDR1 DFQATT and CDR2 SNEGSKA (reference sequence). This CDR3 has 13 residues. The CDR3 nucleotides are TGCAGTGCTGATAGCGCTGGGGCCAACGTCCTGACTTTC. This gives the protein CSADSAGANVLTF.

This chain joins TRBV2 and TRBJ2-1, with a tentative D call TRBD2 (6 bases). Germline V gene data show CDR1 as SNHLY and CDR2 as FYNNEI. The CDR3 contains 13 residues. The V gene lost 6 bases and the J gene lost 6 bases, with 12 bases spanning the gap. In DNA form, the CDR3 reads TGTGCCAGCAGAACCCCAGCGGGCAATGAGCAGTTCTTC. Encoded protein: CASRTPAGNEQFF. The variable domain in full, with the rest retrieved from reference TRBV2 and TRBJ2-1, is EPEVTQTPSHQVTQMGQEVILRCVPISNHLYFYWYRQILGQKVEFLVSFYNNEISEKSEIFDDQFSVERPDGSNFTLKIRSTKLEDSAMYFCASRTPAGNEQFFGPGTRLTVL.

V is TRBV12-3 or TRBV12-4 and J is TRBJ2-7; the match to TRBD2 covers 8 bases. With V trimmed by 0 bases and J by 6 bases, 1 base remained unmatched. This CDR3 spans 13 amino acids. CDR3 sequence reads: CASSLAGGVEQYF. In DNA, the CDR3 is TGTGCCAGCAGTTTAGCCGGGGGGGTCGAGCAGTACTTC.

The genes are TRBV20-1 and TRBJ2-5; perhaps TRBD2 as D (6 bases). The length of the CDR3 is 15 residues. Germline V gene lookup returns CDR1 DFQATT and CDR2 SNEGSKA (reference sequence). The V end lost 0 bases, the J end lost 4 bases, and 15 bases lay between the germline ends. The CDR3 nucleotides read TGCAGTGCTAGAGACCCAGCGCGGGGCCGAGAGACCCAGTACTTC. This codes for CSARDPARGRETQYF.

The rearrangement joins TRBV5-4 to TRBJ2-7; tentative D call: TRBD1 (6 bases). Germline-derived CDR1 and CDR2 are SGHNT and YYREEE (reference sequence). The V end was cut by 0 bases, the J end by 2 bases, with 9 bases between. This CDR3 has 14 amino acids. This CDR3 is CASSLEQGPYEQYF. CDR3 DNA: TGTGCCAGCAGCTTGGAACAGGGTCCCTACGAGCAGTACTTC.

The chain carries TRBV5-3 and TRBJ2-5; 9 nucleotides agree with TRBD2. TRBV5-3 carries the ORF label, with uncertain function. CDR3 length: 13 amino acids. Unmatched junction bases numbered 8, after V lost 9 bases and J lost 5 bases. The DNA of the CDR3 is TGTGCCATGCAGAGCGGGAGGTCCGAGACCCAGTACTTC. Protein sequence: CAMQSGRSETQYF.

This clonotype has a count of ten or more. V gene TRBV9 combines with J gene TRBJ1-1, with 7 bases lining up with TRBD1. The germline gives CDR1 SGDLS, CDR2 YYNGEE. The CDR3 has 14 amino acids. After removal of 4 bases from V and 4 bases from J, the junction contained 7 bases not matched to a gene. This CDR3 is CASSSPTGFTEAFF. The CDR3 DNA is TGTGCCAGCAGCTCCCCGACAGGGTTCACTGAAGCTTTCTTT. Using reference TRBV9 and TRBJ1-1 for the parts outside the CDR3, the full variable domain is DSGVTQTPKHLITATGQRVTLRCSPRSGDLSVYWYQQSLDQGLQFLIQYYNGEERAKGNILERFSAQQFPDLHSELNLSSLELGDSALYFCASSSPTGFTEAFFGQGTRLTVV.

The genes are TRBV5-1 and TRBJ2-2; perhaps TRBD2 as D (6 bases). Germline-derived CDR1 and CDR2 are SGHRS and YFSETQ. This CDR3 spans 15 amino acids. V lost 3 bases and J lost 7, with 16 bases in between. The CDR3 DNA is TGCGCCAGCAGCTCGATAGCGGCGCGGGGCGGGGAGCTGTTTTTT. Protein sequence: CASSSIAARGGELFF.

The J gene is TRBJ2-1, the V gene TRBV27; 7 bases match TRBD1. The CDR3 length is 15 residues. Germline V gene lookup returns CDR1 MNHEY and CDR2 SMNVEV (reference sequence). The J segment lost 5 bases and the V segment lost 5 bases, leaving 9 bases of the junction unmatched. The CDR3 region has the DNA TGTGCCAGCAGTAGACAGGGTTTGGTTAACAATGAGCAGTTCTTC. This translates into CASSRQGLVNNEQFF.

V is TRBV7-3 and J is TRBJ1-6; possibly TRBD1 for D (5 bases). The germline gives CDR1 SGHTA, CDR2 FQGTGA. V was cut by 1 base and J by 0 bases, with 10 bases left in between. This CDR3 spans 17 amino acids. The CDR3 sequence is CASSLRGGTSYNSPLHF. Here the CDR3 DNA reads TGTGCCAGCAGCTTAAGAGGAGGGACCTCCTATAATTCACCCCTCCACTTT.

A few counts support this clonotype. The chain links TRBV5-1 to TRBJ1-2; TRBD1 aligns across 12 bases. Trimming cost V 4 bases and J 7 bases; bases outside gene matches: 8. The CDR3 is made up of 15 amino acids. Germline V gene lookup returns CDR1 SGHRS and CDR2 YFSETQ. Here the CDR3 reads CASSPAGGQGAGYTF. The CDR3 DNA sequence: TGCGCCAGCAGCCCCGCCGGGGGACAGGGGGCTGGCTACACCTTC.

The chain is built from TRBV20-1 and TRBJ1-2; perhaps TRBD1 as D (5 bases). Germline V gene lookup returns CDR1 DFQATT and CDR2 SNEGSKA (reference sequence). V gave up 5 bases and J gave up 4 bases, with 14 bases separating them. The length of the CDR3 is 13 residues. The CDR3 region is CSARTGPTYGYTF. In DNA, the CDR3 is TGCAGTGCTCGAACGGGGCCAACCTATGGCTACACCTTC.